The 12 T cell receptor beta chains in this list originate from one sample, sequenced in a study of spatial heterogeneity in lung cancer. Time point denoted: sample taken at primary tumor resection. Their cognate antigens are unknown. General study results and limits: Mutation counts in tumors were tracked by counts of expanded intratumoral alpha and beta TCRs.

TCRdb re-called the 5' RACE reads through MiXCR, storing one row per CDR3 protein. This table has roughly 10,000 distinct CDR3 sequences, 12% appearing once. The material sequenced was lung tumor tissue, taken at surgery. The receptors stem from a male donor with early-stage non-small cell lung cancer.

By share, this clonotype ranks as medium-sized. The chain uses TRBV30 and TRBJ2-7; D remains unclear. Germline V lookup: CDR1 GTSNPN, CDR2 SVGIG (reference sequence). V lost 0 bases and J 2 bases, leaving 5 bases between the germline ends. This CDR3 region has 12 residues. CDR3 DNA: TGTGCCTGGAGTGTACCTCCCTACGAGCAGTACTTC. Its translation is CAWSVPPYEQYF.

This clonotype has a count of ten or more. The chain employs TRBV6-6 and TRBJ2-2; D gene ambiguous. With 6 bases removed from V and 1 base from J, the gap between germline ends came to 12 bases. The length of the CDR3 is 15 residues. The germline gives CDR1 MNHNY, CDR2 SVGAGI (reference sequence). The DNA of the CDR3 is TGTGCCAGCAGATTGGAAAGCCTGAACACCGGGGAGCTGTTTTTT. Its translation is CASRLESLNTGELFF.

This clonotype has at least ten counts. The rearrangement joins TRBV6-6 to TRBJ2-3; 11 bases agree with TRBD1. CDR3 length equals 15 residues. J lost 4 bases, V lost 2 bases, and 2 bases had no gene match. The germline V gene has CDR1 MNHNY and CDR2 SVGAGI (reference sequence). The CDR3 sequence is CASSYRTGGSDTQYF. Here the CDR3 DNA reads TGTGCCAGCAGTTACCGGACAGGGGGCTCAGATACGCAGTATTTT.

This clonotype is medium-sized (0.01 to 0.1%) by share. The rearrangement links TRBV7-8 to TRBJ1-4; D gene ambiguous. CDR1 and CDR2 (germline): SGHVS, FQNEAQ. This CDR3 has 16 amino acids. V was shortened by 0 bases and J by 8 bases, with 16 bases between the two germline ends. The CDR3 DNA reads as TGTGCCAGCAGCTTAGCGGACGGACTAATTCGGGAAAAACTGTTTTTT. This gives the protein CASSLADGLIREKLFF.

This clonotype has ten or more counts. V is TRBV6-1 and J is TRBJ1-2; D unresolved. The V gene's germline CDR1 is MNHNS and CDR2 SASEGT. The CDR3 runs to 14 residues. The V end was cut by 7 bases, the J end by 4 bases, with 16 bases between. The CDR3 DNA follows: TGTGCCAGCACCGGGTCGGGAAGTACCTATGGCTACACCTTC. It yields the protein CASTGSGSTYGYTF.

Sample share makes this clonotype large. The chain employs TRBV15 and TRBJ2-3; weak D call: TRBD2 (6 bases). The germline gives CDR1 LNHNV, CDR2 YYDKDF (reference sequence). This CDR3 is 16 amino acids long. The V gene lost 5 bases and the J gene lost 6 bases, with 21 bases spanning the gap. In DNA form, the CDR3 reads TGTGCCACCAGCGGGTACTTACGGGACTCACAGGATACGCAGTATTTT. Amino acids: CATSGYLRDSQDTQYF.

This clonotype was recorded many times. The chain recombines TRBV5-1 with TRBJ1-5, with unresolved D. V gave up 6 bases and J gave up 3 bases, with 10 bases separating them. CDR1 and CDR2 from the germline V gene are SGHRS and YFSETQ. The CDR3 extends over 13 amino acids. CDR3 loop: CASTDADNQPQHF. The CDR3 bases are TGCGCCAGCACTGACGCAGACAATCAGCCCCAGCATTTT.

Within the sample, this clonotype is medium-sized. The chain carries TRBV19 and TRBJ1-2; the match to TRBD1 covers 7 bases. V lost 1 base, J lost 2 bases, and 13 bases stayed unmatched. Germline values: CDR1 LNHDA, CDR2 SQIVND (reference sequence). This CDR3 region has 18 residues. DNA for the CDR3: TGTGCCAGTAGTATAGGGTCCGGCCCCGGGACAGCGAACTATGGCTACACCTTC. It yields the protein CASSIGSGPGTANYGYTF.

This clonotype has ten or more counts. The chain links TRBV7-9 to TRBJ2-3, with 11 positions matching TRBD2. V lost 5 bases and J lost 2; bases outside the gene matches: 15. The CDR3 runs 19 residues. The V gene's germline CDR1 is SEHNR and CDR2 FQNEAQ (reference sequence). Written as DNA, the CDR3 is TGTGCCAGCAGCCCGGGACTAGCGGAGGGAAGCAGTGACACAGATACGCAGTATTTT. Residues: CASSPGLAEGSSDTDTQYF.

The chain employs TRBV7-2 and TRBJ2-2; 9 bases fit TRBD1. The CDR3 runs 15 residues. The J segment lost 4 bases and the V segment lost 7 bases, leaving 7 bases of the junction unmatched. Germline V lookup: CDR1 SGHTA, CDR2 FQGNSA. The CDR3 here is CASTNRDRVTGELFF. The CDR3 region has the DNA TGTGCCAGCACCAACCGGGACAGGGTCACCGGGGAGCTGTTTTTT.

There are many counts of this clonotype. The rearrangement links TRBV20-1 to TRBJ1-1; D remains unclear. CDR3 length: 15 residues. Germline V CDR1 and CDR2: DFQATT, SNEGSKA (reference sequence). With 0 bases removed from V and 2 bases from J, the gap between germline ends came to 13 bases. The DNA of the CDR3 is TGCAGTGCTAGAGATACACGGAGGGTCAACACTGAAGCTTTCTTT. Translation gives CSARDTRRVNTEAFF.

The chain uses TRBV20-1 and TRBJ1-6; 8 positions agree with TRBD1. CDR1 DFQATT and CDR2 SNEGSKA come from the germline V gene (reference sequence). There are 15 residues in the CDR3. Trimming cost V 5 bases and J 6 bases; bases outside gene matches: 9. The CDR3 region is CSARPPGQVNSPLHF. As DNA, the CDR3 is TGCAGTGCTCGACCCCCGGGACAGGTTAATTCACCCCTCCACTTT.